This TCR beta chain comes out of a study of shared clonotypes between healthy human individuals. Overall study: The cohort comprised a couple of women and a few men. Their ages spanned 18 to 49 years. The study's findings and limits: Relative to clonotypes present in all four donors, those not shared had lower generation probabilities.

Profiling relied on immunoSEQ multiplex PCR, and the TCRdb table lists in-frame clones only, not all of them. The data contain about 2 million clones, roughly 95% of them singletons. There are 13 residues in the CDR3. Germline CDR1 is MNHEY and CDR2 is SMNVEV (reference sequence). The V end was cut by 3 bases, the J end by 3 bases, with 9 bases between. It was CD45RO-negative cells, positively selected for CCR7, that made up naive CD8 cells, with terminally differentiated effector memory CD45RA+ cells excluded. Those who donated were healthy HIV-negative adults, with no recent acute infections or vaccinations reported. Comments on this clone: Antigen unknown.

The specimen was naive CD8+ T cells sorted from blood. The sequence derives from a man between 18 and 35 years old in good health. The chain employs TRBV27 and TRBJ2-7, with TRBD1 as a possible D gene (5 bases). In nucleotides, the CDR3 is TGTGCCAGCAGTTTCAGCAGGGACTACGAGCAGTACTTC. Amino acid sequence: CASSFSRDYEQYF.